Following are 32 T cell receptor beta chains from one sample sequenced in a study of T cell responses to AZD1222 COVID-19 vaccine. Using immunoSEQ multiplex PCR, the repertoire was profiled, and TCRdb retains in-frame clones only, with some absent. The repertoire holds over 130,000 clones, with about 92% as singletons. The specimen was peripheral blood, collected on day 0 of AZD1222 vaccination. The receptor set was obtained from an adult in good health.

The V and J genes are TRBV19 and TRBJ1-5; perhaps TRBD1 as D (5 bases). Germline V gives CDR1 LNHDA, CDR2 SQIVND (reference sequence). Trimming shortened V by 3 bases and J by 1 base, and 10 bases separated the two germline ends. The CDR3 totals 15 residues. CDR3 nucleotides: TGTGCCAGTAGTATGAGGCAGGGAAGCAATCAGCCCCAGCATTTT. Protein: CASSMRQGSNQPQHF. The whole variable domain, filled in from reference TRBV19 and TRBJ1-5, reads DGGITQSPKYLFRKEGQNVTLSCEQNLNHDAMYWYRQDPGQGLRLIYYSQIVNDFQKGDIAEGYSVSREKKESFPLTVTSAQKNPTAFYLCASSMRQGSNQPQHFGDGTRLSIL.

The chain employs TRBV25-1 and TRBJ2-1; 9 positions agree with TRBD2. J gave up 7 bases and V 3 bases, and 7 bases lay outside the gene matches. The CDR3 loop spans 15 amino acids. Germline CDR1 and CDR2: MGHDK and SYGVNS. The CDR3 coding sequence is TGTGCCAGCAGTGAGGCGGGAGGGAAGGTTAATGAGCAGTTCTTC. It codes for CASSEAGGKVNEQFF.

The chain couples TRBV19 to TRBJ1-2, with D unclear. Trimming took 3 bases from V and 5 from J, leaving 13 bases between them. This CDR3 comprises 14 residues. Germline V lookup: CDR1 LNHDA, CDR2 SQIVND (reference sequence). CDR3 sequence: CASSIAGQVYGYTF. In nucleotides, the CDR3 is TGTGCCAGTAGTATCGCGGGCCAGGTATATGGCTACACCTTC.

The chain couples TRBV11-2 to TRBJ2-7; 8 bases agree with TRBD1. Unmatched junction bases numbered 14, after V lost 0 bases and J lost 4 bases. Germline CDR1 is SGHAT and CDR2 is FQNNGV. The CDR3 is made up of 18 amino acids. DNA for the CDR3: TGTGCCAGCAGCTTAGATGGCCAGGGGGCTGCTCAAATATACGAGCAGTACTTC. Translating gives CASSLDGQGAAQIYEQYF.

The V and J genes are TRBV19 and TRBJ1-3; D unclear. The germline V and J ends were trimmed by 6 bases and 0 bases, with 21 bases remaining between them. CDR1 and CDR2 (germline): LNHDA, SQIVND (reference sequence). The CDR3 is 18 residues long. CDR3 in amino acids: CASRSFPRVGRSGNTIYF. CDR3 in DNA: TGTGCCAGTAGATCCTTCCCCAGAGTCGGTCGCTCTGGAAACACCATATATTTT.

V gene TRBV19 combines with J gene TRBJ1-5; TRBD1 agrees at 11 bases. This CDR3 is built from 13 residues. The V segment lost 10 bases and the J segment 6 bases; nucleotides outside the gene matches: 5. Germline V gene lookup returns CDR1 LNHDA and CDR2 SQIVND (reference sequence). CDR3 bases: TGTGCCATTGGACAGGGGGCGCCTCAGCCCCAGCATTTT. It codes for CAIGQGAPQPQHF.

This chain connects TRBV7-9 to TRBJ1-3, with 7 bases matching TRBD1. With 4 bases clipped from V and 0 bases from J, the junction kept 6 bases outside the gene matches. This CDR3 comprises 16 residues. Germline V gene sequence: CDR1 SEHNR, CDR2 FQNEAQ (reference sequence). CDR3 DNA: TGTGCCAGCAGCTCGGGACAGAGAAGCTCTGGAAACACCATATATTTT. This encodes CASSSGQRSSGNTIYF.

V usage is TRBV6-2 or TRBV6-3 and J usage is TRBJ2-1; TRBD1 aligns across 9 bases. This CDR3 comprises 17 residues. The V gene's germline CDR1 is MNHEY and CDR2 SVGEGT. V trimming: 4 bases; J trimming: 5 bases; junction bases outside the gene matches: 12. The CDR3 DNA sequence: TGTGCCAGCAGTTTTACGCTTGGGACAGGGAGGGACAATGAGCAGTTCTTC. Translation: CASSFTLGTGRDNEQFF.

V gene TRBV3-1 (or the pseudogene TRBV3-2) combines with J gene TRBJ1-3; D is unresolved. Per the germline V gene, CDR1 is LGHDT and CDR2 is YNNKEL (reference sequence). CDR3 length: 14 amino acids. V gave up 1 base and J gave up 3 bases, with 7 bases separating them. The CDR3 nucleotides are TGTGCCAGCAGCCAAGGTGGGAATGGAAACACCATATATTTT. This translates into CASSQGGNGNTIYF.

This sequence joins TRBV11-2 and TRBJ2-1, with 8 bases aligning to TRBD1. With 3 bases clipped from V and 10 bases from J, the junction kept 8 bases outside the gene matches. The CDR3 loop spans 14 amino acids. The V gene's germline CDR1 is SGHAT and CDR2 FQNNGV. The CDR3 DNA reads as TGTGCCAGCAGCTTGGACACAGGGGGAAACGAGCAGTTCTTC. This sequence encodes CASSLDTGGNEQFF.

CDR3 coding DNA: TGTGCCATCAAAGACCAAGAGACCCAGTACTTC. This sequence encodes CAIKDQETQYF. The chain has TRBV10-3 and TRBJ2-5, with D uncertain. Trimming took off 7 bases at V and 0 bases at J, with 3 bases between the two ends. CDR3 length equals 11 residues. Germline-derived CDR1 and CDR2 are ENHRY and SYGVKD.

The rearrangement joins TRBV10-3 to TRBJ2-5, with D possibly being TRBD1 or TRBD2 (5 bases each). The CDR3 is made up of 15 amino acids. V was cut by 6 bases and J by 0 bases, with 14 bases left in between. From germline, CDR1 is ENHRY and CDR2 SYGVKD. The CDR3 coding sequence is TGTGCCATCAGCGGACAACTAGAGTACCAAGAGACCCAGTACTTC. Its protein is CAISGQLEYQETQYF.

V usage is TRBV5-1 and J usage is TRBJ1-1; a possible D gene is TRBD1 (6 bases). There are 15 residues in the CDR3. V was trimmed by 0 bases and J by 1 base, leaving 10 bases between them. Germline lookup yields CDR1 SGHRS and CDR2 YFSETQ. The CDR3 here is CASSLGDRRNTEAFF. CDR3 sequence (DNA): TGCGCCAGCAGCTTGGGCGACAGGCGGAACACTGAAGCTTTCTTT.

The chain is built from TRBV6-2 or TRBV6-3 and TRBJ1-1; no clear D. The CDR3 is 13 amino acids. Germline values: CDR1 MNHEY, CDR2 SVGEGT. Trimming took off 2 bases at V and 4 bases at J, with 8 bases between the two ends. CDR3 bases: TGTGCCAGCAGTTACACGGAGGGCACTGAAGCTTTCTTT. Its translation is CASSYTEGTEAFF.

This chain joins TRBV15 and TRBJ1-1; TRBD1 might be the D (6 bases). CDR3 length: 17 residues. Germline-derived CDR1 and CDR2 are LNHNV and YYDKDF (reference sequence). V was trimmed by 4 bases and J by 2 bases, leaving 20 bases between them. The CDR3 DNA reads TGTGCCACCAGCAAAAACCCAGGGGCTAGAACAAACACTGAAGCTTTCTTT. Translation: CATSKNPGARTNTEAFF.

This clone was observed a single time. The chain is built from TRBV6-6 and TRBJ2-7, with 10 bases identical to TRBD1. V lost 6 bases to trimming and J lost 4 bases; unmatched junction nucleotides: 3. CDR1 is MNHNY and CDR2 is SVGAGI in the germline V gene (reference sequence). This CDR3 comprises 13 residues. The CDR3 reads CASSRDRGYEQYF. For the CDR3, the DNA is TGTGCCAGCAGCCGGGACAGGGGTTACGAGCAGTACTTC.

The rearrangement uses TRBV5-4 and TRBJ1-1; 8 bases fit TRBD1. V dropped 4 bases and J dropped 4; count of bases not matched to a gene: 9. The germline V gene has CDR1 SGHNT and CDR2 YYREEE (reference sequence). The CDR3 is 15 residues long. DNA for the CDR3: TGTGCCAGCAGCCCAGGGGGCGCGAAGGCCACTGAAGCTTTCTTT. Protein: CASSPGGAKATEAFF.

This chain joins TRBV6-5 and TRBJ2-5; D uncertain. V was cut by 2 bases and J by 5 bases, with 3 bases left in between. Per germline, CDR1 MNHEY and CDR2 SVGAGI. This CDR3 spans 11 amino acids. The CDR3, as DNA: TGTGCCAGCAGTTACGGTGAGACCCAGTACTTC. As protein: CASSYGETQYF.

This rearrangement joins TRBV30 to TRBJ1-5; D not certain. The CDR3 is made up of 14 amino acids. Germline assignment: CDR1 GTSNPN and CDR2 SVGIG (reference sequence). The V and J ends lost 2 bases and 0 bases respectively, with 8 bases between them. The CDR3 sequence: CAWSIGFSNQPQHF. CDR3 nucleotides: TGTGCCTGGAGTATTGGCTTTAGCAATCAGCCCCAGCATTTT.

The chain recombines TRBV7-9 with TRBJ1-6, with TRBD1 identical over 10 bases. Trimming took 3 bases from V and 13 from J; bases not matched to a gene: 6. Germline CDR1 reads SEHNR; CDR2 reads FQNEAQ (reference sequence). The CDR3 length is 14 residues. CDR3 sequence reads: CASSFPGQGSPLHF. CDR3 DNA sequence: TGTGCCAGCAGCTTCCCGGGACAGGGGTCGCCCCTCCACTTT.

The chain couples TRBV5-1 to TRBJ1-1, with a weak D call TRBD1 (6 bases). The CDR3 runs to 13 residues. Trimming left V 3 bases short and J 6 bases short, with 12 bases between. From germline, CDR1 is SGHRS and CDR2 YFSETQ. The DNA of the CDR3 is TGCGCCAGCAGCTCCTACAGGGCTGCTGAAGCTTTCTTT. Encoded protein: CASSSYRAAEAFF.

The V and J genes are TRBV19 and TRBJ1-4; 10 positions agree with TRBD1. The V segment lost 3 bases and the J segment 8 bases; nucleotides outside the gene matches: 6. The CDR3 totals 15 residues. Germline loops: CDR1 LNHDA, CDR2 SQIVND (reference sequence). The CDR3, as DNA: TGTGCCAGTAGTATTATAGGGACAGGGGACGAAAAACTGTTTTTT. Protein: CASSIIGTGDEKLFF.

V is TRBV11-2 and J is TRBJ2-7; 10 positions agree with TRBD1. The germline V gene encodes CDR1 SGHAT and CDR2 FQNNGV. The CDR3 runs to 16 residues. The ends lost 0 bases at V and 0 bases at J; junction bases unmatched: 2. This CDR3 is CASSLDRTGGSYEQYF. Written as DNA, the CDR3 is TGTGCCAGCAGCTTAGACCGGACAGGGGGCTCCTACGAGCAGTACTTC.

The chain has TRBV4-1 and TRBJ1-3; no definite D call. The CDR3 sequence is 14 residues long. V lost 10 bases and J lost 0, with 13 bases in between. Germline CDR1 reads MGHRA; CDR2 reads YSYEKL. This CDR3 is CATQKRDSGNTIYF. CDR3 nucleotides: TGCGCCACCCAAAAGAGGGACTCTGGAAACACCATATATTTT.

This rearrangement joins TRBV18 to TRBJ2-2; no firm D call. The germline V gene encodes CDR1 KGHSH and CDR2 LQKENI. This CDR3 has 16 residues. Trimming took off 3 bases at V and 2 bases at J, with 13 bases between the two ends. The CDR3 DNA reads TGTGCCAGCTCACCCCGCCCTGGTCAAAACACCGGGGAGCTGTTTTTT. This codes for CASSPRPGQNTGELFF.

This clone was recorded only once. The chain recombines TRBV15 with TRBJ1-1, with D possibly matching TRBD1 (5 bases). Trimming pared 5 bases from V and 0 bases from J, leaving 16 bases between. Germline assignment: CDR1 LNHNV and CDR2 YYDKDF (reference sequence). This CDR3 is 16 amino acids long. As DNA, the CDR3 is TGTGCCACCAGCCTGGTTTATGGGGCTTTGAACACTGAAGCTTTCTTT. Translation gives CATSLVYGALNTEAFF.

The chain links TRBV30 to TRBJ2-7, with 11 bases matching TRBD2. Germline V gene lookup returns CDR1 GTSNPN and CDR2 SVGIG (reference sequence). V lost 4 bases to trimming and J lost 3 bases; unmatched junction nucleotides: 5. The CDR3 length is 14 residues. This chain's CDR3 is CAWNQLAGDYEQYF. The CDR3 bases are TGTGCCTGGAACCAACTAGCGGGAGACTACGAGCAGTACTTC.

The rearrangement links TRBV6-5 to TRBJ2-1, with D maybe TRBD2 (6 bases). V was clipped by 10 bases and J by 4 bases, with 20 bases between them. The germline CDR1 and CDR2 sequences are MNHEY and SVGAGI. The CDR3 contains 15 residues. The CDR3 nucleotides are TGTGCCATTTCCCGGCAGCAGGAGGGGTACAATGAGCAGTTCTTC. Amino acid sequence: CAISRQQEGYNEQFF.

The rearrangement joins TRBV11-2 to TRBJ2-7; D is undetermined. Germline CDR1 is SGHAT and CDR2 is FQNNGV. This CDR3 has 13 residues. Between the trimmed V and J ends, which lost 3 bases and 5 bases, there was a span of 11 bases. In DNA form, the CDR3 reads TGTGCCAGCAGCTTCCGAGGATATCACGAGCAGTACTTC. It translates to CASSFRGYHEQYF.

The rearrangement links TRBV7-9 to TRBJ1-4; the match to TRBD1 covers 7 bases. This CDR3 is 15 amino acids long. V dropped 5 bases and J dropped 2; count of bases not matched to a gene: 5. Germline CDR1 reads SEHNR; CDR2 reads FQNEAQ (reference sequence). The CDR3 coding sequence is TGTGCCAGCAGCCCACAGGGGTGGACTAATGAAAAACTGTTTTTT. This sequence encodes CASSPQGWTNEKLFF.

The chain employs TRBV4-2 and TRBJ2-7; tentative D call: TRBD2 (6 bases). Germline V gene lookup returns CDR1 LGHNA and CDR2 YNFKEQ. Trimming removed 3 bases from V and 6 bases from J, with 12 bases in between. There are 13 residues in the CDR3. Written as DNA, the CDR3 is TGTGCCAGCAGCCAGACTAGTGAAGGCGAGCAGTACTTC. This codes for CASSQTSEGEQYF.

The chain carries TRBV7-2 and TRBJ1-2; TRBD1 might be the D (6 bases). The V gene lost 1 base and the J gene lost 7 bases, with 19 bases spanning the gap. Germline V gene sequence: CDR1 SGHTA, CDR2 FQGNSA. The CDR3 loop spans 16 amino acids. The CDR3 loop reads CASSLGIGGGLSGYTF. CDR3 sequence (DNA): TGTGCCAGCAGCTTAGGGATTGGAGGGGGACTTTCTGGCTACACCTTC.